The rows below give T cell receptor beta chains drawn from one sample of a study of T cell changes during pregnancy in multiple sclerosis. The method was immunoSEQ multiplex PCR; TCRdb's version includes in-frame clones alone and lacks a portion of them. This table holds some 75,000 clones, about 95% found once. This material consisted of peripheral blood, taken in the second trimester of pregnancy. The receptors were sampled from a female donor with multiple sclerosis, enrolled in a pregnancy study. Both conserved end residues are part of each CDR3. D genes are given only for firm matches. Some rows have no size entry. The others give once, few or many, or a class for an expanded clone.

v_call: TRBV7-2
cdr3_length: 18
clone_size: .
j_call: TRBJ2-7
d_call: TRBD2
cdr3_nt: TGTGCCAGCAGCTTACGGGGGACTAGCGGGACGAGCTCCTACGAGCAGTACTTC
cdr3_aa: CASSLRGTSGTSSYEQYF

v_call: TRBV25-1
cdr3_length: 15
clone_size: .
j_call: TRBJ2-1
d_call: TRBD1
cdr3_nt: TGTGCCAGCAGTGTAGGGGACAGGGGGGGGAATGAGCAGTTCTTC
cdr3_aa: CASSVGDRGGNEQFF

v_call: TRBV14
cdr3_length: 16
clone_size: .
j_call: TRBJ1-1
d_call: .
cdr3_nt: TGTGCCAGCAGCCAAGATATCGAGGTCGCGAACACTGAAGCTTTCTTT
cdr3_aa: CASSQDIEVANTEAFF

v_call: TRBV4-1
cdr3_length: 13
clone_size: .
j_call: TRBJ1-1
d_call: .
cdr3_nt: TGCGCCAGCAGCCAAAAGCGGGGGGTTGAAGCTTTCTTT
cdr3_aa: CASSQKRGVEAFF

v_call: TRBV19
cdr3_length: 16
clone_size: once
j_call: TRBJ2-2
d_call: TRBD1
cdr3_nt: TGTGCCAGTGGTCCCCTACAGGGGGCATACACCGGGGAGCTGTTTTTT
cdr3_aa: CASGPLQGAYTGELFF

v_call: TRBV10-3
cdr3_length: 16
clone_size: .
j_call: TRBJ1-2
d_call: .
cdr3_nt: TGTGCCATCAGTGAGGACGTTGGGGCCAGGGTTGGGGGCTACACCTTC
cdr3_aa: CAISEDVGARVGGYTF

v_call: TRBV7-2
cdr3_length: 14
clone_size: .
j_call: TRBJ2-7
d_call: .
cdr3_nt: TGTGCCAGCAGCTCATCGACATTCCCCTACGAGCAGTACTTC
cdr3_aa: CASSSSTFPYEQYF

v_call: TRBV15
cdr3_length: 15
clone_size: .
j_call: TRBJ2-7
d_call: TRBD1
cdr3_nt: TGTGCCACCAGCGCAAGTGGGACAGGGGGCGTCGAGCAGTACTTC
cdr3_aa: CATSASGTGGVEQYF

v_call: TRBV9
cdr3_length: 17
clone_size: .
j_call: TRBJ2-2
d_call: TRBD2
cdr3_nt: TGTGCCAGCAGCGCCGAGACCGCGGGAGGGGTCACCGGGGAGCTGTTTTTT
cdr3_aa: CASSAETAGGVTGELFF

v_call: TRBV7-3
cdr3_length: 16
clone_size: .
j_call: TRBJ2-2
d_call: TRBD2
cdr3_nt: TGTGCCAGCAGCTTAGCGGGGGGGGCGAACACCGGGGAGCTGTTTTTT
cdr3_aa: CASSLAGGANTGELFF

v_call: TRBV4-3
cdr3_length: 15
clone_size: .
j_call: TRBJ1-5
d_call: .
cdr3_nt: TGCGCCAGCAGCCAAGACGGCGAGGGCGGGCAGCCCCAGCATTTT
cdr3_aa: CASSQDGEGGQPQHF

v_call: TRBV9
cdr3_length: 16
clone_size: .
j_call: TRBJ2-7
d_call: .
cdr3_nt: TGTGCCAGCAGCGTCGAGGGGGGGGCGAAGATCTACGAGCAGTACTTC
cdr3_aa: CASSVEGGAKIYEQYF

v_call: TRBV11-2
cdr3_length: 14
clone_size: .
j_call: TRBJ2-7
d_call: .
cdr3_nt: TGTGCCAGCAGACGGGCGGGTGCCGACTACGAGCAGTACTTC
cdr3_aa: CASRRAGADYEQYF

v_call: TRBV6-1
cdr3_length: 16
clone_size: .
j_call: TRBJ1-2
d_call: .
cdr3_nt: TGTGCCAGCAGTGAAGCGCGGGGGGGCGCAGGCTATGGCTACACCTTC
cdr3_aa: CASSEARGGAGYGYTF

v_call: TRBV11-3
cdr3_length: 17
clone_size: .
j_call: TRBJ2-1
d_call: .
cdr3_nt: TGTGCCAGCAGCTTAGGGGCCGGGACATTAGCCTACAATGAGCAGTTCTTC
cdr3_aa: CASSLGAGTLAYNEQFF

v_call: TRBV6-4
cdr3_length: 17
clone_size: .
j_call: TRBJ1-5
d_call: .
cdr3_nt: TGTGCCAGCAGTGACCAGGTTTGGTATTTGGGCAATCAGCCCCAGCATTTT
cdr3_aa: CASSDQVWYLGNQPQHF

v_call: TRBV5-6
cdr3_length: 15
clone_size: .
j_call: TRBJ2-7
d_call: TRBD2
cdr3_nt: TGTGCCAGCAGCTTGGTACGGGAGGGCGGCTACGAGCAGTACTTC
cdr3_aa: CASSLVREGGYEQYF

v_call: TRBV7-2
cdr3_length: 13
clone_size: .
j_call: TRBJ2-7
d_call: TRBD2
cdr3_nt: TGTGCCAGCAGCTCAAGGACTAGCGGGTCCCAGTACTTC
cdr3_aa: CASSSRTSGSQYF

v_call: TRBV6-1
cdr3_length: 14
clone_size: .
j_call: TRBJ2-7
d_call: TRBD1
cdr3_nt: TGTGCCAGCAGTTTTCGACAGGGAAGCTACGAGCAGTACTTC
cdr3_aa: CASSFRQGSYEQYF

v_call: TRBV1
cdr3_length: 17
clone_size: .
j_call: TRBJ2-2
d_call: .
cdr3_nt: TGCACCAGCAGCCAAGAGGGACAGGGGCTAAACACCGGGGAGCTGTTTTTT
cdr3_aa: CTSSQEGQGLNTGELFF

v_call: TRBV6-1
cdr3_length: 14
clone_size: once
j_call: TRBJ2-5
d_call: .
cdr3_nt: TGTGCCAGCAGTGAAGGGACAGCCCAAGAGACCCAGTACTTC
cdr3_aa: CASSEGTAQETQYF

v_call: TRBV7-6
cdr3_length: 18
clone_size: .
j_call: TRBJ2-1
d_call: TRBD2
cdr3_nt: TGTGCCAGCAGCTTAGCCAGGCCAAGCGGGAGAAGCGACAATGAGCAGTTCTTC
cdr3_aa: CASSLARPSGRSDNEQFF

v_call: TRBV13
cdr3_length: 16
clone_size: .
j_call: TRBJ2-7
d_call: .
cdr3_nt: TGTGCCAGCAGCACCAGGTCTGGTCCAGGTTCCTACGAGCAGTACTTC
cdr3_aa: CASSTRSGPGSYEQYF

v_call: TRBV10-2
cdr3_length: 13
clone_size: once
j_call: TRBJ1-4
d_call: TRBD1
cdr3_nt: TGCGCCAGCAGTGGGTTGGACAGGGGACAACTGTTTTTT
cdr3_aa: CASSGLDRGQLFF

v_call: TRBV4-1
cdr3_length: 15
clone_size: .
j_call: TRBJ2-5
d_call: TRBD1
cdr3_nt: TGCGCCAGCAGCAATAATGACAGGGAAGGAGAGACCCAGTACTTC
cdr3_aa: CASSNNDREGETQYF

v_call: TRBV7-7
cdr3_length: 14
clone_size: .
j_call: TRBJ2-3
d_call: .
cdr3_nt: TGTGCCAGCAGCTTATCACTGGGGGCCGATACGCAGTATTTT
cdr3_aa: CASSLSLGADTQYF

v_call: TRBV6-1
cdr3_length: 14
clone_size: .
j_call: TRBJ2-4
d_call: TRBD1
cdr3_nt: TGTGCCAGCAAAGCAGGGGGCACCAAAAACATTCAGTACTTC
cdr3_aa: CASKAGGTKNIQYF

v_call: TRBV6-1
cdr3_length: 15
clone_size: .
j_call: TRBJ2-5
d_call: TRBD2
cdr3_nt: TGTGCCAGCAGTGTGACTAGCGGGTCCCAAGAGACCCAGTACTTC
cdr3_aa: CASSVTSGSQETQYF

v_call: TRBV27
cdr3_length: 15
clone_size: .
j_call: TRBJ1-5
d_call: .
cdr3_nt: TGTGCCAGCAGTTTTCGGGCAGGGCAAAATCAGCCCCAGCATTTT
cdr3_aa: CASSFRAGQNQPQHF

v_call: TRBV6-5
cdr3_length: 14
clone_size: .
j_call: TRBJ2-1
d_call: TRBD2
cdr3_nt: TGTGCCAGCAGAACTAGCGGGGGGATCAATGAGCAGTTCTTC
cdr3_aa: CASRTSGGINEQFF

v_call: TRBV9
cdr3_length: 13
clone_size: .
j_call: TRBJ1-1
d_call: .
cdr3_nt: TGTGCCAGCAGCGACGCGGAGAACACTGAAGCTTTCTTT
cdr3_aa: CASSDAENTEAFF

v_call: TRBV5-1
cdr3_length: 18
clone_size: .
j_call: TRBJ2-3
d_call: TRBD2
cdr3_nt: TGCGCCAGCAGCTTGTCACTAGCGGGAAGGGGAGGGGCAGATACGCAGTATTTT
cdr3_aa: CASSLSLAGRGGADTQYF

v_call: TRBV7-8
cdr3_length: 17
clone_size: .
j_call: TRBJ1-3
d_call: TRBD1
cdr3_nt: TGTGCCAGCAGCTTGAGGACAGGACCCAGCTCTGGAAACACCATATATTTT
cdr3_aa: CASSLRTGPSSGNTIYF

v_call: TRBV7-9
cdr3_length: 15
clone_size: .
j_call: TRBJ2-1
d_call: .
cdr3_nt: TGTGCCATCCCCGCCGGGACATCCTCCTACAATGAGCAGTTCTTC
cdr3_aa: CAIPAGTSSYNEQFF

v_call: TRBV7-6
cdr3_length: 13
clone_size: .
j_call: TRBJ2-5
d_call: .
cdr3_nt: TGTGCCAGCAGTGAGGCAGGGGGGGAGACCCAGTACTTC
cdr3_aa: CASSEAGGETQYF

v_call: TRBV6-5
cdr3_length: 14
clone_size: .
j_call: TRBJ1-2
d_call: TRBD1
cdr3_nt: TGTGCCAGCAGAGTTACAGGGGGCAACTATGGCTACACCTTC
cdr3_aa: CASRVTGGNYGYTF

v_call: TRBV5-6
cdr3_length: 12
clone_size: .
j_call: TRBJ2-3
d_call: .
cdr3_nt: TGTGCCAGCAGTCGAGGCACAGATACGCAGTATTTT
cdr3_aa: CASSRGTDTQYF

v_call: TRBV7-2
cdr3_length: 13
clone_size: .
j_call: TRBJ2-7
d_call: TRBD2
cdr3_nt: TGTGCCAGCAGCTTACTAGCGGCCTACGAGCAGTACTTC
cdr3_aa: CASSLLAAYEQYF

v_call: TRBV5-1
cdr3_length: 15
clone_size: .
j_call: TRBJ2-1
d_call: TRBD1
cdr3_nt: TGCGCCAGCAGCTTGGGGGGACAGGGGACCGATGAGCAGTTCTTC
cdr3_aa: CASSLGGQGTDEQFF

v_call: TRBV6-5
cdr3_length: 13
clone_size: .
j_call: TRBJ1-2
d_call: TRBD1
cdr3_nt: TGTGCCAGCAGGCTAGACAGGGGGCAGGGCTACACCTTC
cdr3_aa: CASRLDRGQGYTF

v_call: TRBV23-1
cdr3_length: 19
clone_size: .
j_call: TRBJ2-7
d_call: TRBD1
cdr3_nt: TGCGCCAGCAGTCATCCACCACTTTTGGGGGGACAGGATAACTACGAGCAGTACTTC
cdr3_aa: CASSHPPLLGGQDNYEQYF

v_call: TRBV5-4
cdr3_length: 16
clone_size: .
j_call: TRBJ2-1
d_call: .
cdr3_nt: TGTGCCAGCAGCTTGTTTAGAGGGAGCTCCTACAATGAGCAGTTCTTC
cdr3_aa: CASSLFRGSSYNEQFF

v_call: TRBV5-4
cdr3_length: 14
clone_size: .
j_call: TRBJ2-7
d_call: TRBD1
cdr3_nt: TGTGCCAGCAGCTTCGGGACAGGGGTACGCGAGCAGTACTTC
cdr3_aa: CASSFGTGVREQYF